These 30 T cell receptor beta chains were sequenced from one sample in a study of blood T cells in healthy people across ages. A second PCR, run for roughly 7 to 12 cycles, used a sample-barcoded 5' primer plus a J-beta primer mix. One entry per CDR3 protein results from TCRdb running MiXCR on the 5' RACE reads. The table records more than 650,000 distinct CDR3 sequences, 50% to 65% of them present only once. Sequenced: blood. These receptors were collected from a man older than 75 in good health.

This clonotype was counted a single time. The rearrangement uses TRBV2 and TRBJ1-4; tentatively, D is TRBD1 (5 bases). The CDR3 spans 15 residues. CDR1 is SNHLY and CDR2 is FYNNEI in the germline V gene. V lost 3 bases and J lost 5, with 13 bases in between. The CDR3 nucleotides read TGTGCCAGCAGTGACCGGGGCACCTCAAATGAAAAACTGTTTTTT. This encodes CASSDRGTSNEKLFF.

The chain carries TRBV9 and TRBJ1-5; D is undetermined. This CDR3 region has 15 residues. Germline V lookup: CDR1 SGDLS, CDR2 YYNGEE. The V end lost 0 bases, the J end lost 4 bases, and 11 bases lay between the germline ends. The CDR3 DNA reads as TGTGCCAGCAGCGTAGGAGGCTTCGGGAATCAGCCCCAGCATTTT. This gives the protein CASSVGGFGNQPQHF.

This chain joins TRBV29-1 and TRBJ1-2; no firm D call. This CDR3 is built from 13 residues. The V gene lost 0 bases and the J gene lost 8 bases, with 13 bases spanning the gap. Germline-derived CDR1 and CDR2 are SQVTM and ANQGSEA. CDR3 bases: TGCAGCGTTGAAGAATGGCCGGAACGGGGCTACACCTTC. Protein: CSVEEWPERGYTF.

V gene TRBV11-2 combines with J gene TRBJ2-3; TRBD2 matches 12 bases. The CDR3 is 16 residues long. Germline loops: CDR1 SGHAT, CDR2 FQNNGV. The J segment lost 14 bases and the V segment lost 1 base, leaving 13 bases of the junction unmatched. The CDR3 spells CASSLGLAGGNRYAYF. As DNA, the CDR3 is TGTGCCAGCAGCTTAGGTCTAGCGGGAGGGAACAGATACGCGTATTTT.

This clonotype was observed a few times. The rearrangement joins TRBV6-6 to TRBJ2-7; 10 bases are shared with TRBD2. The CDR3 is made up of 14 amino acids. The germline V gene has CDR1 MNHNY and CDR2 SVGAGI (reference sequence). Trimming at V came to 6 bases and at J to 5 bases, leaving 7 bases not matched to a gene. The CDR3 DNA reads TGTGCCAGCAGGTATAGCGGGAGGCCCCACGAGCAGTACTTC. Translation gives CASRYSGRPHEQYF.

The CDR3 DNA reads TGTGCCAGCAGCCGACAGTTTAACACTGAAGCTTTCTTT. The encoded protein is CASSRQFNTEAFF. This chain joins TRBV7-2 and TRBJ1-1; possibly TRBD1 for D (5 bases). Germline V gene data show CDR1 as SGHTA and CDR2 as FQGNSA. This CDR3 region has 13 residues. The V and J ends lost 5 bases and 2 bases respectively, with 9 bases between them.

The rearrangement links TRBV5-4 to TRBJ2-7; TRBD2 aligns across 7 bases. The J call is doubtful: the DNA matches TRBJ2-4 better. CDR1 is SGHNT and CDR2 is YYREEE in the germline V gene (reference sequence). This CDR3 is built from 14 residues. CDR3 in DNA: TGTGCCAGCAGCTTCGGACTAGAGCGAAACATTCAGTACTTC. This sequence encodes CASSFGLERNIQYF.

The chain carries TRBV3-1 and TRBJ2-5; TRBD2 agrees at 8 bases. The J segment lost 4 bases and the V segment lost 6 bases, leaving 4 bases of the junction unmatched. The CDR3 is made up of 13 amino acids. Per germline, CDR1 LGHDT and CDR2 YNNKEL (reference sequence). As DNA, the CDR3 is TGTGCCAGCAGGATTAGCGGGGCAGAGACCCAGTACTTC. Translating it yields CASRISGAETQYF.

The chain links TRBV20-1 to TRBJ2-5; possibly TRBD1 or TRBD2 for D (5 bases each). Germline V gene data show CDR1 as DFQATT and CDR2 as SNEGSKA (reference sequence). V was shortened by 2 bases and J by 3 bases, with 16 bases between the two germline ends. The CDR3 loop spans 15 amino acids. The CDR3 region has the DNA TGCAGTGCTAGATCGCACGGGGCAGGAAAAGAGACCCAGTACTTC. Its translation is CSARSHGAGKETQYF.

J is TRBJ2-4 and V is TRBV5-1; a weak D match, TRBD1 (6 bases). The CDR3 has 17 amino acids. CDR1 SGHRS and CDR2 YFSETQ come from the germline V gene. V lost 4 bases and J 0 bases, leaving 17 bases between the germline ends. CDR3 amino acids: CASSPTGQFLAKNIQYF. CDR3 nucleotides: TGCGCCAGCAGCCCCACCGGACAGTTCTTAGCCAAAAACATTCAGTACTTC. Together with reference TRBV5-1 and TRBJ2-4, the CDR3 gives the full variable domain: KAGVTQTPRYLIKTRGQQVTLSCSPISGHRSVSWYQQTPGQGLQFLFEYFSETQRNKGNFPGRFSGRQFSNSRSEMNVSTLELGDSALYLCASSPTGQFLAKNIQYFGAGTRLSVL.

The chain carries TRBV29-1 and TRBJ2-1; the match to TRBD2 covers 7 bases. From germline, CDR1 is SQVTM and CDR2 ANQGSEA. V gave up 1 base and J gave up 7 bases; unmatched junction bases: 10. CDR3 length: 15 residues. The CDR3 reads CSVEVGTGGRNEQFF. CDR3 nucleotide sequence: TGCAGCGTTGAAGTCGGGACGGGGGGAAGGAATGAGCAGTTCTTC.

This clonotype was seen only a few times. The J gene is TRBJ2-3, the V gene TRBV20-1; D is possibly TRBD2 (6 bases). The CDR3 sequence is 13 residues long. Germline values: CDR1 DFQATT, CDR2 SNEGSKA (reference sequence). Trimming removed 7 bases from V and 2 bases from J, with 13 bases in between. The CDR3 region is CSVSGLITDTQYF. CDR3 bases: TGCAGTGTCTCGGGACTCATCACAGATACGCAGTATTTT.

This clonotype was counted between two and nine times. J is TRBJ1-2 and V is TRBV20-1, with 9 bases matching TRBD1. Germline CDR1 reads DFQATT; CDR2 reads SNEGSKA (reference sequence). The CDR3 is 15 residues long. V shed 3 bases and J 5 bases; nucleotides not matched to a gene: 10. The CDR3 spells CSASLQGQGKYGYTF. In nucleotides, the CDR3 is TGCAGTGCTAGCCTTCAGGGACAGGGAAAGTATGGCTACACCTTC.

The CDR3 loop is CASRGGHLEQFF. CDR3 DNA: TGTGCCAGCAGGGGGGGTCACCTGGAGCAGTTCTTC. The chain has TRBV2 and TRBJ2-1; possibly TRBD2 for D (6 bases). Germline CDR1 reads SNHLY; CDR2 reads FYNNEI. The V end lost 6 bases, the J end lost 10 bases, and 13 bases lay between the germline ends. This CDR3 has 12 amino acids.

This chain uses TRBV28 with TRBJ2-4; D unclear. In germline, CDR1 is MDHEN, CDR2 SYDVKM. The CDR3 covers 14 residues. Trimming removed 5 bases at V and 2 bases at J, with 10 bases between. The CDR3 bases are TGTGCCAGCAGTCCCACTCTGCCCAAAAACATTCAGTACTTC. Translating it yields CASSPTLPKNIQYF.

The chain links TRBV20-1 to TRBJ2-1; 10 bases are shared with TRBD2. Per germline, CDR1 DFQATT and CDR2 SNEGSKA (reference sequence). The CDR3 is made up of 15 amino acids. Losses at the gene ends were 1 base for V and 0 bases for J; bases not matched to a gene: 0. The CDR3 loop reads CSARASGSSYNEQFF. CDR3 coding DNA: TGCAGTGCTAGAGCTAGCGGGAGCTCCTACAATGAGCAGTTCTTC.

The V and J genes are TRBV7-3 and TRBJ2-3; the D gene is possibly TRBD2 (5 bases). Germline V lookup: CDR1 SGHTA, CDR2 FQGTGA. The CDR3 runs 13 residues. Deletions cut 5 bases from V and 5 bases from J, with 11 bases between. CDR3 DNA: TGTGCCAGCAGCGTAGGGAGAATAGATACGCAGTATTTT. It encodes CASSVGRIDTQYF. Looking up the rest from reference TRBV7-3 and TRBJ2-3 gives the full variable domain: GAGVSQTPSNKVTEKGKYVELRCDPISGHTALYWYRQSLGQGPEFLIYFQGTGAADDSGLPNDRFFAVRPEGSVSTLKIQRTERGDSAVYLCASSVGRIDTQYFGPGTRLTVL.

The V and J genes are TRBV18 and TRBJ2-3; 12 positions match TRBD2. The germline V gene has CDR1 KGHSH and CDR2 LQKENI. With V trimmed by 3 bases and J by 4 bases, 8 bases remained unmatched. The CDR3 consists of 17 residues. Here the CDR3 reads CASSPILAGGTSDTQYF. The CDR3 DNA reads as TGTGCCAGCTCACCGATACTAGCGGGAGGAACCTCAGATACGCAGTATTTT.

V and J are TRBV6-5 and TRBJ2-1; no clear D. Trimming cost V 7 bases and J 9 bases, with 13 bases left between them. This CDR3 spans 12 amino acids. Germline V gene data show CDR1 as MNHEY and CDR2 as SVGAGI. The CDR3, as DNA: TGTGCCAGCACCTCTACGACCCGTGAGCAGTTCTTC. It yields the protein CASTSTTREQFF.

The gene calls are TRBV5-5 and TRBJ2-4; a weak D match, TRBD2 (6 bases). TRBJ2-7 matches the DNA end more closely, so the J call is doubtful. Per germline, CDR1 SGHKS and CDR2 YYEKEE (reference sequence). The CDR3 runs to 14 residues. The CDR3 loop is CASSHTVAAYEQYF. CDR3 nucleotides: TGTGCCAGCAGCCACACAGTAGCGGCCTACGAGCAGTACTTC.

The V gene is TRBV28, the J gene TRBJ1-2; 7 bases map to TRBD1. CDR1 is MDHEN, CDR2 SYDVKM, per germline. The CDR3 has 16 amino acids. Trimming removed 5 bases from V and 1 base from J; junction bases left unmatched: 10. CDR3: CASSRRGGSVNYGYTF. The CDR3 DNA is TGTGCCAGCAGTCGAAGAGGGGGCTCTGTTAACTATGGCTACACCTTC.

The V gene is TRBV6-1, the J gene TRBJ1-5; 8 positions match TRBD1. The junction had 9 bases not matched to a gene; V was cut back by 7 bases and J by 7 bases. Germline lookup yields CDR1 MNHNS and CDR2 SASEGT. CDR3 length: 14 amino acids. The CDR3 nucleotides read TGTGCCAGCACAGTACAGGGGGTAGGCCAGCCCCAGCATTTT. This sequence encodes CASTVQGVGQPQHF.

The J gene is TRBJ2-7, the V gene TRBV1. TRBV1 is classified as a pseudogene. The CDR3 sequence is 16 residues long. The CDR3 sequence is CTSSQRFRGSSYEQYF. The CDR3 DNA is TGCACCAGCAGCCAGCGATTCCGCGGGAGCTCCTACGAGCAGTACTTC.

The chain combines TRBV20-1 with TRBJ2-7, with a weak D call TRBD1 (6 bases). This CDR3 region has 13 residues. CDR1 and CDR2 from the germline V gene are DFQATT and SNEGSKA (reference sequence). V was pared by 3 bases and J by 5 bases, with 14 bases between. This chain's CDR3 is CSASTQGNHEQYF. The CDR3 DNA sequence: TGCAGTGCTAGTACACAGGGTAACCACGAGCAGTACTTC.

This chain links TRBV7-2 with TRBJ2-3; TRBD2 matches at 15 bases. CDR1 and CDR2 (germline): SGHTA, FQGNSA. V shed 4 bases and J 4 bases; nucleotides not matched to a gene: 3. The CDR3 runs to 16 residues. The CDR3 protein is CASSSGLAGGPDTQYF. The CDR3 coding sequence is TGTGCCAGCAGCTCGGGACTAGCGGGAGGACCAGATACGCAGTATTTT.

The chain links TRBV25-1 to TRBJ2-4; possibly TRBD2 for D (5 bases). Germline-derived CDR1 and CDR2 are MGHDK and SYGVNS. The V gene lost 0 bases and the J gene lost 8 bases, with 11 bases spanning the gap. The CDR3 totals 14 residues. CDR3 DNA sequence: TGTGCCAGCAGTGAATATGGAGGACGAGACATTCAGTACTTC. It encodes CASSEYGGRDIQYF.

The chain recombines TRBV29-1 with TRBJ2-1; unclear D gene. The V gene's germline CDR1 is SQVTM and CDR2 ANQGSEA. Trimming pared 2 bases from V and 0 bases from J, leaving 11 bases between. This CDR3 region has 15 residues. CDR3: CSVEISDSSYNEQFF. CDR3 nucleotide sequence: TGCAGCGTTGAAATATCCGATAGCTCCTACAATGAGCAGTTCTTC.

This clonotype was counted once. The gene calls are TRBV5-1 and TRBJ2-1; possible D gene TRBD1, 6 bases. The CDR3 runs 16 residues. Germline CDR1 reads SGHRS; CDR2 reads YFSETQ. V lost 5 bases and J 5 bases, leaving 20 bases between the germline ends. CDR3 region: CASRKETGPGDNEQFF. In DNA form, the CDR3 reads TGCGCCAGCAGGAAAGAAACTGGACCAGGGGACAATGAGCAGTTCTTC.

The chain links TRBV11-2 to TRBJ1-2; D not resolved. Germline V lookup: CDR1 SGHAT, CDR2 FQNNGV. V was trimmed by 0 bases and J by 3 bases, leaving 14 bases between them. This CDR3 has 16 amino acids. In DNA form, the CDR3 reads TGTGCCAGCAGCTTAGATCTTCCGGGAATCTACTATGGCTACACCTTC. Translating it yields CASSLDLPGIYYGYTF.

The rearrangement joins TRBV20-1 to TRBJ2-3; D is perhaps TRBD1 (5 bases). The CDR3 is 12 amino acids. Germline loops: CDR1 DFQATT, CDR2 SNEGSKA (reference sequence). V lost 3 bases to trimming and J lost 2 bases, with 6 bases between them. DNA of the CDR3: TGCAGTGCTAGGGGGCTCACAGATACGCAGTATTTT. Translated, it gives CSARGLTDTQYF.